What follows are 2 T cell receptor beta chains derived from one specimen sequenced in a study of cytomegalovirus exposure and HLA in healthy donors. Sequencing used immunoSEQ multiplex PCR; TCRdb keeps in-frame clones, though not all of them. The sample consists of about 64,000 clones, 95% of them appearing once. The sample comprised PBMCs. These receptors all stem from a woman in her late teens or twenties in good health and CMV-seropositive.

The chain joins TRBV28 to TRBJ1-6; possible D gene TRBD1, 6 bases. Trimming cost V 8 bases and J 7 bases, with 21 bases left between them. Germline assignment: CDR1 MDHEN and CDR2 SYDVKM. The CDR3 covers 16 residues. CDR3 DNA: TGTGCCAGCTCAATCTACCCGGGACACACAAATTCACCCCTCCACTTT. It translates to CASSIYPGHTNSPLHF.

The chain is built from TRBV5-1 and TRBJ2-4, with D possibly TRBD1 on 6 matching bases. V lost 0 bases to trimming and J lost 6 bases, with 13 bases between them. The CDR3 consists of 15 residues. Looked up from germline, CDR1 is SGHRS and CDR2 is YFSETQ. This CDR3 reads CASSLDGGRGNIQYF. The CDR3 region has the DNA TGCGCCAGCAGCTTGGACGGAGGCAGGGGAAACATTCAGTACTTC.